This entry lists 30 T cell receptor beta chains sequenced from one sample in a study of shared clonotypes between healthy human individuals. Some clones are missing from TCRdb's copy, which holds only in-frame ones; the method was immunoSEQ multiplex PCR. The table lists around 700,000 clones, about three quarters of them singletons. Sequences were obtained from memory CD4+ T cells sorted from blood. Regarding subset: CD45RA-negative fraction. Receptor source: a woman in her twenties or thirties in good health.

The chain recombines TRBV28 with TRBJ1-2; D ambiguous. The CDR3 is made up of 12 amino acids. Per germline, CDR1 MDHEN and CDR2 SYDVKM. V shed 6 bases and J shed 5 bases, with 10 bases lying between them. In DNA, the CDR3 is TGTGCCAGCAGAGCCGGTGATTATGGCTACACCTTC. Its protein product is CASRAGDYGYTF.

The count of this clone is one. The V and J genes are TRBV6-1 and TRBJ2-1; TRBD1 matches at 8 bases. The germline gives CDR1 MNHNS, CDR2 SASEGT. V lost 4 bases to trimming and J lost 16 bases; unmatched junction nucleotides: 9. This CDR3 comprises 12 residues. The CDR3 protein is CASSAPGQDSFF. CDR3 DNA sequence: TGTGCCAGCAGTGCCCCGGGACAGGACTCTTTCTTC.

This chain links TRBV5-1 with TRBJ1-3, with D maybe TRBD1 (5 bases). CDR1 and CDR2 from the germline V gene are SGHRS and YFSETQ. This CDR3 contains 17 residues. V lost 2 bases and J lost 4, with 19 bases in between. CDR3 sequence: CASSLSVLTGSGNTIYF. The DNA of the CDR3 is TGCGCCAGCAGCTTAAGCGTACTTACAGGTTCCGGAAACACCATATATTTT.

The chain uses TRBV19 and TRBJ2-4; either TRBD1 or TRBD2 may supply D (6 bases each). Germline CDR1 and CDR2: LNHDA and SQIVND (reference sequence). The CDR3 extends over 18 amino acids. Trimming removed 0 bases at V and 1 base at J, with 16 bases between. The CDR3 nucleotides are TGTGCCAGTAGTATAGATCTTGGGGGGCTGGGGGCCAAAAACATTCAGTACTTC. The encoded protein is CASSIDLGGLGAKNIQYF.

The chain joins TRBV7-9 to TRBJ1-1; D remains ambiguous. This CDR3 region has 12 residues. V lost 7 bases and J lost 3, with 9 bases in between. The germline CDR1 and CDR2 sequences are SEHNR and FQNEAQ (reference sequence). The CDR3 DNA reads TGTGCCAGCACAAACAAATACACTGAAGCTTTCTTT. Protein: CASTNKYTEAFF.

V gene TRBV18 combines with J gene TRBJ2-7; D gene uncertain. This CDR3 has 15 residues. Trimming took 2 bases from V and 0 from J, leaving 11 bases between them. The germline V gene has CDR1 KGHSH and CDR2 LQKENI. CDR3 protein: CASSPKAQASYEQYF. The CDR3 DNA sequence: TGTGCCAGCTCACCAAAGGCGCAAGCCTCCTACGAGCAGTACTTC.

V gene TRBV7-2 combines with J gene TRBJ2-3, with 7 bases lining up with TRBD2. Germline lookup yields CDR1 SGHTA and CDR2 FQGNSA. V shed 3 bases and J 5 bases; nucleotides not matched to a gene: 5. This CDR3 contains 14 residues. The CDR3 is CASSLGGSIDTQYF. Written as DNA, the CDR3 is TGTGCCAGCAGCTTGGGCGGGAGTATAGATACGCAGTATTTT.

In DNA, the CDR3 is TGTGCCAGTAGTTCTCCGGGACTACAAGAGACCCAGTACTTC. Its protein is CASSSPGLQETQYF. This rearrangement joins TRBV19 to TRBJ2-5; 7 bases map to TRBD2. Germline V gene sequence: CDR1 LNHDA, CDR2 SQIVND (reference sequence). J was trimmed by 2 bases and V by 5 bases; bases with no gene match: 5. This CDR3 region has 14 residues. Full variable domain (missing parts from reference TRBV19 and TRBJ2-5): DGGITQSPKYLFRKEGQNVTLSCEQNLNHDAMYWYRQDPGQGLRLIYYSQIVNDFQKGDIAEGYSVSREKKESFPLTVTSAQKNPTAFYLCASSSPGLQETQYFGPGTRLLVL.

This clone came up a few times. The V and J genes are TRBV20-1 and TRBJ2-4, with 7 positions matching TRBD1. CDR3 length: 11 amino acids. Germline V gives CDR1 DFQATT, CDR2 SNEGSKA (reference sequence). Unmatched junction bases numbered 6, after V lost 1 base and J lost 15 bases. The CDR3 DNA reads as TGCAGTGCTAGAGTCGGACAGGTTCGGTACTTC. It translates to CSARVGQVRYF.

This clone was seen only a few times. The sample contains more than one DNA sequence encoding this CDR3. The rearrangement joins TRBV18 to TRBJ2-5; no clear D. V was cut by 3 bases and J by 0 bases, with 2 bases left in between. This CDR3 spans 12 amino acids. Germline-derived CDR1 and CDR2 are KGHSH and LQKENI. Here the CDR3 reads CASSPYQETQYF. The CDR3 DNA is TGTGCCAGCTCACCCTACCAAGAGACCCAGTACTTC.

V and J are TRBV21-1 and TRBJ1-3; whether TRBD1, the table's D call, matches the DNA was not checked. TRBV21-1 is termed a pseudogene. This CDR3 contains 16 residues. As DNA, the CDR3 is TGTGCCAGCAGCAAAGGGGACAATGCCTCTGGAAACACCATATATTTT. It encodes CASSKGDNASGNTIYF.

This chain connects TRBV14 to TRBJ2-7; 7 bases are shared with TRBD1. This CDR3 comprises 15 residues. The germline V gene encodes CDR1 SGHDN and CDR2 FVKESK. The trim removed 2 bases at V and 1 base at J, leaving 5 bases unmatched. Written as DNA, the CDR3 is TGTGCCAGCAGCCAACTACAGGGGCCATCCTACGAGCAGTACTTC. Translating gives CASSQLQGPSYEQYF.

The chain uses TRBV21-1 and TRBJ2-7. TRBV21-1 is reported as a pseudogene. There are 15 residues in the CDR3. The CDR3 protein is CASSSSGFWDYEQYF. CDR3 bases: TGTGCCAGCAGCTCCTCCGGTTTTTGGGACTACGAGCAGTACTTC.

CDR3 region: CASSQEGQIYEQYF. The DNA of the CDR3 is TGTGCCAGCAGCCAAGAAGGACAGATCTACGAGCAGTACTTC. The V and J genes are TRBV4-2 and TRBJ2-7; D might be TRBD1 (6 bases). CDR3 length: 14 residues. Germline-derived CDR1 and CDR2 are LGHNA and YNFKEQ. Deletions cut 0 bases from V and 3 bases from J, with 9 bases between.

The CDR3 region has the DNA TGTGCCAGTAGTATAGAAGCCGGCACGCAGTATTTT. This gives the protein CASSIEAGTQYF. The chain employs TRBV19 and TRBJ2-3; D remains ambiguous. The CDR3 has 12 residues. Germline values: CDR1 LNHDA, CDR2 SQIVND (reference sequence). V gave up 0 bases and J gave up 9 bases, with 7 bases separating them.

The chain combines TRBV6-4 with TRBJ1-5; 7 nucleotides agree with TRBD1. Losses at the gene ends were 6 bases for V and 8 bases for J; bases not matched to a gene: 7. Germline lookup yields CDR1 MRHNA and CDR2 SNTAGT. CDR3 size: 13 residues. The CDR3 sequence: CASSPTGREPQHF. CDR3 DNA: TGTGCCAGCAGCCCGACAGGGAGGGAGCCCCAGCATTTT.

The CDR3 reads CASTQSGTSDTGELFF. As DNA, the CDR3 is TGCGCCAGCACCCAATCCGGGACTAGCGATACCGGGGAGCTGTTTTTT. The chain employs TRBV5-1 and TRBJ2-2; 10 bases are a match to TRBD2. Germline assignment: CDR1 SGHRS and CDR2 YFSETQ. V dropped 6 bases and J dropped 5; count of bases not matched to a gene: 10. The CDR3 is made up of 16 amino acids.

This rearrangement joins TRBV4-2 to TRBJ1-2, with D tentatively TRBD1 (5 bases). The germline CDR1 and CDR2 sequences are LGHNA and YNFKEQ. The CDR3 is made up of 15 amino acids. Trimming stripped 0 bases from V and 2 bases from J, with 10 bases between. The CDR3, as DNA: TGTGCCAGCAGCCAAGACGGGACGGGAAACTATGGCTACACCTTC. It encodes CASSQDGTGNYGYTF.

The chain has TRBV6-5 and TRBJ1-5, with a possible D match to TRBD1 (5 bases). The CDR3 has 12 residues. Between the trimmed V and J ends, which lost 8 bases and 1 base, there was a span of 6 bases. CDR1 and CDR2 (germline): MNHEY, SVGAGI. As DNA, the CDR3 is TGTGCCAGCTGGGGGAGCAATCAGCCCCAGCATTTT. This encodes CASWGSNQPQHF.

The chain has TRBV25-1 and TRBJ2-1; possibly TRBD1 or TRBD2 for D (5 bases each). CDR1 and CDR2 (germline): MGHDK, SYGVNS. The V end was cut by 10 bases, the J end by 3 bases, with 19 bases between. The CDR3 totals 15 residues. The CDR3 region has the DNA TGTGCCACCACAACTGGGGACGGATACTACAATGAGCAGTTCTTC. It encodes CATTTGDGYYNEQFF. Based on the CDR3 plus reference TRBV25-1 and TRBJ2-1, the full variable domain is EADIYQTPRYLVIGTGKKITLECSQTMGHDKMYWYQQDPGMELHLIHYSYGVNSTEKGDLSSESTVSRIRTEHFPLTLESARPSHTSQYLCATTTGDGYYNEQFFGPGTRLTVL.

The genes are TRBV14 and TRBJ2-1; D remains unclear. This CDR3 region has 14 residues. Germline V gene sequence: CDR1 SGHDN, CDR2 FVKESK. V was cut by 2 bases and J by 8 bases, with 13 bases left in between. The chain's CDR3 is CASSQKVGRYEQFF. In nucleotides, the CDR3 is TGTGCCAGCAGCCAAAAGGTGGGCAGGTATGAGCAGTTCTTC.

There are many counts of this clone. The V and J genes are TRBV28 and TRBJ1-2; D unclear. CDR3 length: 15 residues. V lost 2 bases to trimming and J lost 2 bases, with 12 bases between them. The germline V gene has CDR1 MDHEN and CDR2 SYDVKM. The CDR3 region has the DNA TGTGCCAGCAGTTTAATACAAAGAGTAAACTATGGCTACACCTTC. It is translated as CASSLIQRVNYGYTF.

The chain uses TRBV19 and TRBJ2-7, with D perhaps matching TRBD1 or TRBD2 (5 bases each). The length of the CDR3 is 17 residues. V gave up 1 base and J gave up 1 base, with 17 bases separating them. Germline CDR1 LNHDA, CDR2 SQIVND (reference sequence). CDR3 residues: CASSIAWDPTGSYEQYF. CDR3 bases: TGTGCCAGTAGTATAGCTTGGGACCCCACTGGGTCCTACGAGCAGTACTTC.

The chain uses TRBV4-1 and TRBJ2-7; D is possibly TRBD1 or TRBD2 (5 bases each). The germline V gene has CDR1 MGHRA and CDR2 YSYEKL. V lost 2 bases, J lost 0 bases, and 11 bases lay in between. CDR3 size: 15 residues. The CDR3 DNA reads as TGCGCCAGCAGCCAAACCGGGACGCACTCCTACGAGCAGTACTTC. Translated, it gives CASSQTGTHSYEQYF.

This clone was seen many times. The CDR3 region is CASSLAPGGLTGELFF. The CDR3 coding sequence is TGTGCCAGCAGCTTAGCGCCGGGGGGACTGACCGGGGAGCTGTTTTTT. The chain is built from TRBV7-8 and TRBJ2-2, with 7 bases matching TRBD2. The germline gives CDR1 SGHVS, CDR2 FQNEAQ. The CDR3 contains 16 residues. V dropped 0 bases and J dropped 5; count of bases not matched to a gene: 6.

This clone was observed a handful of times. The chain couples TRBV9 to TRBJ1-1, with 7 bases identical to TRBD1. J lost 7 bases, V lost 4 bases, and 10 bases had no gene match. The V gene's germline CDR1 is SGDLS and CDR2 YYNGEE. CDR3 size: 14 residues. CDR3 nucleotides: TGTGCCAGCAGCAGCTTGACAGGGAGGAATGAAGCTTTCTTT. This gives the protein CASSSLTGRNEAFF.

This rearrangement joins TRBV28 to TRBJ2-6, with 7 bases aligning to TRBD1. Germline V lookup: CDR1 MDHEN, CDR2 SYDVKM. This CDR3 is 15 amino acids long. Losses at the gene ends were 5 bases for V and 4 bases for J; bases not matched to a gene: 5. The CDR3 loop is CASSETGPGANVLTF. For the CDR3, the DNA is TGTGCCAGCAGTGAGACAGGGCCCGGGGCCAACGTCCTGACTTTC.

The chain couples TRBV21-1 to TRBJ1-1. TRBV21-1 is tagged as a pseudogene. This CDR3 has 13 amino acids. This chain's CDR3 is CASSGGENTEAFF. The DNA for the CDR3 is TGTGCCAGCAGCGGAGGAGAGAACACTGAAGCTTTCTTT.

This clone was counted many times. The V call is TRBV14, the J call TRBJ2-1; TRBD1 aligns across 10 bases. CDR3 length: 15 residues. V lost 3 bases to trimming and J lost 4 bases; unmatched junction nucleotides: 3. The germline V gene encodes CDR1 SGHDN and CDR2 FVKESK. CDR3 sequence (DNA): TGTGCCAGCAGCCAGACAGGGGGCAGGTACAATGAGCAGTTCTTC. Translated: CASSQTGGRYNEQFF.

The chain recombines TRBV10-2 with TRBJ2-7; TRBD1 agrees at 8 bases. Germline-derived CDR1 and CDR2 are WSHSY and SAAADI. The CDR3 sequence is 13 residues long. Trimming took 10 bases from V and 1 from J; bases not matched to a gene: 6. The CDR3 sequence: CATCQGASYEQYF. CDR3 in DNA: TGCGCCACTTGTCAGGGGGCTTCCTACGAGCAGTACTTC.